This T cell receptor (beta chain) was documented in a study of blood T cell repertoires in COVID-19 (dated by TCRdb to 2020 to 2022). Notes on the research overall: Samples from collaborators originated in the United States, Italy and Spain and spanned both the acute and convalescent phases of COVID-19. The prospective study material was composed of cDNA or gDNA derived from T cells, B-cell-depleted T cells, or PBMCs. The dataset comprised deeply sampled blood TCRbeta repertoires from subjects exposed to, actively infected with, or recovered from COVID-19. A freely available public database, intended as a resource for researchers studying the immune response to SARS-CoV-2, is where the repertoires were released. The samples were drawn from the first 160 participants of the ongoing ImmuneRACE study and from 1,254 subjects provided by 6 global collaborators. The sample metadata nearly always contained a de-identified subject ID, COVID-19 status, age in years and sex. Where HLA class I and class II types were available, the types were taken from metadata supplied by the sample provider, not from assay-based typing.

Via the germline V gene (reference sequence), CDR1 is LNHDA and CDR2 SQIVND. CDR3 length: 16 amino acids, cysteine to phenylalanine. The CDR3 DNA has 48 bases and is translated from base 1. Germline trimming amounts to 6 bases on V and 2 bases on J, with 9 as the count of junction bases outside the gene matches. Study-wide conclusions, independent of this receptor: The amount of clinical and demographic metadata varied by source and participant and was provided uncurated.

Collaborating institutions collected whole blood in K2EDTA tubes following their own protocols. For TCRbeta analysis, collaborators shipped samples as frozen whole blood, isolated PBMCs, or DNA extracted from either of those sample types. TCRbeta CDR3 regions were amplified from genomic DNA by means of the immunoSEQ Assay, a bias-controlled multiplex PCR. The original methods were these. Nucleated cell counts per sample were estimated from amplification of reference gene primers within the assay. To quantify the absolute abundance of each unique TCRbeta CDR3 rearrangement, sequence reads were collapsed and filtered. For each sample, productive Simpson clonality was calculated by taking the square root of Simpson's diversity index across productive rearrangements. Here the immuneACCESS table is served through TCRdb, limited to in-frame sequences with V and J called. Missing clones are a known gap in these copies; in checked studies unresolved V genes cover under half, and the rest lacks a known reason. D and trimming were read from the DNA, whereas the V and J calls and clone size are those reported in that table. The sample profile shows roughly 100,000 clones; 70% to 85% of them were found once. Less than 25% of the sample goes to the ten largest clones.

As regards this clone: Its antigen is currently not known. The record has no base qualities; no much larger clone is one base away.

Sequencing was performed on peripheral blood. This receptor was taken from a man aged 65 to 85 with active or convalescent COVID-19. The sequence is built from TRBV19 and TRBJ1-3, and 8 junctional nucleotides match TRBD1. The base sequence is TGTGCCAGTAGGTTGGAGGAACAGGGGGCTGGAAACACCATATATTTT. Its translation is CASRLEEQGAGNTIYF.